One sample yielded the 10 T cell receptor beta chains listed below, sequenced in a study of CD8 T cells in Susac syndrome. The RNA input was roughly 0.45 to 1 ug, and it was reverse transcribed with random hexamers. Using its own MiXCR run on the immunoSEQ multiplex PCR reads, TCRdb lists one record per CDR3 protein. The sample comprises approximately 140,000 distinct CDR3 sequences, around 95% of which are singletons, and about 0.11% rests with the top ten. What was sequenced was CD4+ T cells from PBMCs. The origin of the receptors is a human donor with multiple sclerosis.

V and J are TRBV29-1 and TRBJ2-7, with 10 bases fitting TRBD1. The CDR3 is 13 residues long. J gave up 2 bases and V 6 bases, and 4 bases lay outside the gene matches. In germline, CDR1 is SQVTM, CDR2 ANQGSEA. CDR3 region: CSVAGTGAYEQYF. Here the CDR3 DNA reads TGCAGCGTGGCCGGGACAGGGGCCTACGAGCAGTACTTC.

In DNA form, the CDR3 reads TGTGCCAGCAGCGTAGATGTTAGCGGGAGAGCAAACAAATACAATGAGCAGTTCTTC. Translation: CASSVDVSGRANKYNEQFF. The chain is built from TRBV9 and TRBJ2-1; 9 nucleotides agree with TRBD2. The trim removed 0 bases at V and 4 bases at J, leaving 14 bases unmatched. In germline, CDR1 is SGDLS, CDR2 YYNGEE. CDR3 length: 19 amino acids.

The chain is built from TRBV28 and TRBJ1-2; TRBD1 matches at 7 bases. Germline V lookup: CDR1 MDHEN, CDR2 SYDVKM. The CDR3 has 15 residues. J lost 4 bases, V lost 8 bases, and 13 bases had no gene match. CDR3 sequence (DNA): TGTGCCAGCTTTTTACCCCCGACAGGGCCCTATGGCTACACCTTC. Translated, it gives CASFLPPTGPYGYTF.

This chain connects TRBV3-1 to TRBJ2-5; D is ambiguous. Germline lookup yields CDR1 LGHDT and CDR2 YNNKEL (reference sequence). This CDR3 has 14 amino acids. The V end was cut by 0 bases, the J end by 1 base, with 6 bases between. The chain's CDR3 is CASSQDRAQETQYF. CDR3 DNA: TGTGCCAGCAGCCAAGATCGGGCCCAAGAGACCCAGTACTTC.

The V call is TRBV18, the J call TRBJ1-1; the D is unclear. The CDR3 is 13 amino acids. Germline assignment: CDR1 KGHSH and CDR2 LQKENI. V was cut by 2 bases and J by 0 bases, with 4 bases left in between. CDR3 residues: CASSPRLNTEAFF. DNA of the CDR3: TGTGCCAGCTCACCAAGGCTGAACACTGAAGCTTTCTTT.

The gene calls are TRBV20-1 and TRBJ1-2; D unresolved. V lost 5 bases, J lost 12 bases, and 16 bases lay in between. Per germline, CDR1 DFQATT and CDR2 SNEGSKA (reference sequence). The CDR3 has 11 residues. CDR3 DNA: TGCAGTGCTTATGTCCTCCGCAGTGACACCTTC. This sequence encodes CSAYVLRSDTF.

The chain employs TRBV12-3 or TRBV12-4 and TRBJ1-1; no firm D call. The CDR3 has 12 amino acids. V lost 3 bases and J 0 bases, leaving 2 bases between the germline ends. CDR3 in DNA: TGTGCCAGCAGTTTGATGAACACTGAAGCTTTCTTT. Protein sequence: CASSLMNTEAFF.

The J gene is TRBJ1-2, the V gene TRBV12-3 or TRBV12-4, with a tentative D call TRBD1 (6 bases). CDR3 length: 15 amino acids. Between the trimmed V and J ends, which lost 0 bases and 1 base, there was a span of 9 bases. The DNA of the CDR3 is TGTGCCAGCAGTTTAGCGGGGGCCATTAACTATGGCTACACCTTC. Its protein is CASSLAGAINYGYTF.

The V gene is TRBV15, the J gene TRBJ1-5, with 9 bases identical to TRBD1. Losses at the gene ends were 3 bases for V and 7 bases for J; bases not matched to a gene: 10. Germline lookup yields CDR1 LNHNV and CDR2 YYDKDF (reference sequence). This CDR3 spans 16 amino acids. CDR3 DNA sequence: TGTGCCACCAGCAGGCCTCCGGGACAGGGAGGCCAGCCCCAGCATTTT. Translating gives CATSRPPGQGGQPQHF.

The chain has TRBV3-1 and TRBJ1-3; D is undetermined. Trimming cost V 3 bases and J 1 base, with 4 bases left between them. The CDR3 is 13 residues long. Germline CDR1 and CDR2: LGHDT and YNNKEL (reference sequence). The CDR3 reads CASSQTSGNTIYF. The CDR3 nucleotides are TGTGCCAGCAGCCAGACATCTGGAAACACCATATATTTT. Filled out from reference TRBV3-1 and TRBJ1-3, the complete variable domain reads DTAVSQTPKYLVTQMGNDKSIKCEQNLGHDTMYWYKQDSKKFLKIMFSYNNKELIINETVPNRFSPKSPDKAHLNLHINSLELGDSAVYFCASSQTSGNTIYFGEGSWLTVV.